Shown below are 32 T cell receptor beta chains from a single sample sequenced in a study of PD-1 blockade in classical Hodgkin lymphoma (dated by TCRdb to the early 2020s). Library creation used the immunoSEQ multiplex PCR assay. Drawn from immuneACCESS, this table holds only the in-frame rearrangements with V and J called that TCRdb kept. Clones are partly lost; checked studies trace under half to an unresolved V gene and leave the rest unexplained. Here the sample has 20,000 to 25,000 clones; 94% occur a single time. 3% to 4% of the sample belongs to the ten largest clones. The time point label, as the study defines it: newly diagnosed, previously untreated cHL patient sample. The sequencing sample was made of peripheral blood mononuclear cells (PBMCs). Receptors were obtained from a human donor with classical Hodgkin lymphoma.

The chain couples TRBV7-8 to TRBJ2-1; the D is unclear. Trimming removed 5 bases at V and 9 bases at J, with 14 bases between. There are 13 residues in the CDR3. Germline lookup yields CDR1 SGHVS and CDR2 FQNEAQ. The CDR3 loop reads CASSPQPPLEQFF. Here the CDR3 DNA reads TGTGCCAGCAGCCCTCAGCCCCCACTTGAGCAGTTCTTC.

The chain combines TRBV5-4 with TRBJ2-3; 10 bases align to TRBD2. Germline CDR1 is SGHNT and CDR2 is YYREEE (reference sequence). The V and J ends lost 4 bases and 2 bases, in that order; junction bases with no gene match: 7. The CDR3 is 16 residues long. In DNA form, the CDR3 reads TGTGCCAGCAGCCTTAGGAGCGGGGGGGTCACAGATACGCAGTATTTT. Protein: CASSLRSGGVTDTQYF.

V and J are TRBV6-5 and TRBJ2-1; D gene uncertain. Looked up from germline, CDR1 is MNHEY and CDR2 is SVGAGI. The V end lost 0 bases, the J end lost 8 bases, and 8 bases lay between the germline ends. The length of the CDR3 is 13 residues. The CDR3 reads CASSYSLAYEQFF. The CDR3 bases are TGTGCCAGCAGTTACTCCCTTGCCTATGAGCAGTTCTTC.

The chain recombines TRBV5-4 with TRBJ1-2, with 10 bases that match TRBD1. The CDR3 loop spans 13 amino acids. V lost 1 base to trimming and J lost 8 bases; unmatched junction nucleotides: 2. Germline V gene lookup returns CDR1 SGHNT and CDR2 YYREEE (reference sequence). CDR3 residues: CASSLRDRGGYTF. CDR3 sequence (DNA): TGTGCCAGCAGCTTGAGGGACAGGGGCGGCTACACCTTC.

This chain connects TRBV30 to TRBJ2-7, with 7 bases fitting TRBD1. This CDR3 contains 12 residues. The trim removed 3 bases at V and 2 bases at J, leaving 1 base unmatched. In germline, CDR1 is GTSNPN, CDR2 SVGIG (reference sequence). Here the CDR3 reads CAWRGQTYEQYF. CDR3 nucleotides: TGTGCCTGGAGGGGACAGACCTACGAGCAGTACTTC.

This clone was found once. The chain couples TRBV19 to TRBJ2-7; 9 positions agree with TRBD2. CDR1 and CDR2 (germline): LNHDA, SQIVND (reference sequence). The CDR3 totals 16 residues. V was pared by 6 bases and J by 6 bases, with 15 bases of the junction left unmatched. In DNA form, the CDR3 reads TGTGCCAGTAGCCAGCTACTAGCGGGCCCGTGCCTCGAGCAGTACTTC. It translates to CASSQLLAGPCLEQYF.

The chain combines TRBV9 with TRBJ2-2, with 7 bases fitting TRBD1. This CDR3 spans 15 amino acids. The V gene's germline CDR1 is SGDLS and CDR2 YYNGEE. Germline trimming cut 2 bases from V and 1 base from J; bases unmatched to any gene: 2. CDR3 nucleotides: TGTGCCAGCAGCGTCCGACAGGGGAACACCGGGGAGCTGTTTTTT. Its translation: CASSVRQGNTGELFF.

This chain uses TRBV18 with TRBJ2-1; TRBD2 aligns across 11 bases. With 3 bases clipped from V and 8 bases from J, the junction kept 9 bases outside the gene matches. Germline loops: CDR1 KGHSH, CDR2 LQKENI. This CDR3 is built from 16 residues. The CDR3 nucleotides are TGTGCCAGCTCACCGTTAGCGGGAGGGCGCCCCGATGAGCAGTTCTTC. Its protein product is CASSPLAGGRPDEQFF.

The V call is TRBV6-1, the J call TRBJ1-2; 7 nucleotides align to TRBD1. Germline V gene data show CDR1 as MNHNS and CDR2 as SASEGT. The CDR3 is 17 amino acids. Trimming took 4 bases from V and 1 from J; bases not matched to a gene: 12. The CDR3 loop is CASSGRDSSMFNYGYTF. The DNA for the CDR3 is TGTGCCAGCAGTGGCCGGGACAGCTCCATGTTTAACTATGGCTACACCTTC.

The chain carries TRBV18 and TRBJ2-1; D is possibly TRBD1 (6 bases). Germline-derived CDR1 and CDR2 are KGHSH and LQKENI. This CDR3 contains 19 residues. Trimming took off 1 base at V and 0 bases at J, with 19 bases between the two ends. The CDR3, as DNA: TGTGCCAGCTCACCACTTTGGGCGGCAGGGGCTAGCTCCTACAATGAGCAGTTCTTC. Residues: CASSPLWAAGASSYNEQFF.

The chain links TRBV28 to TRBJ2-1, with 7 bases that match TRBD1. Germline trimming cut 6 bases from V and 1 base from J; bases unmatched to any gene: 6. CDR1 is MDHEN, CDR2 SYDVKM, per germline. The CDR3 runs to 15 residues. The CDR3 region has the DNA TGTGCCAGCAGCCCTACAGGGGTTTCCTACAATGAGCAGTTCTTC. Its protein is CASSPTGVSYNEQFF.

CDR3 DNA sequence: TGTGCCAGCAGCTCGGGACTAGCGAACACAGATACGCAGTATTTT. Protein: CASSSGLANTDTQYF. This sequence joins TRBV5-4 and TRBJ2-3; 10 bases are shared with TRBD2. The J segment lost 2 bases and the V segment lost 3 bases, leaving 3 bases of the junction unmatched. The V gene's germline CDR1 is SGHNT and CDR2 YYREEE (reference sequence). The CDR3 consists of 15 residues.

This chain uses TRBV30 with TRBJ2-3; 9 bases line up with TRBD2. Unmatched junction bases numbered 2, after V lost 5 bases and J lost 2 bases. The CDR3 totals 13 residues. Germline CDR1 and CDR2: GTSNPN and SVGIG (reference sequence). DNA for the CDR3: TGTGCCTGGGCTAGCGGGAACACAGATACGCAGTATTTT. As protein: CAWASGNTDTQYF. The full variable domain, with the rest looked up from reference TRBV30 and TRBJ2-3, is SQTIHQWPATLVQPVGSPLSLECTVEGTSNPNLYWYRQAAGRGLQLLFYSVGIGQISSEVPQNLSASRPQDRQFILSSKKLLLSDSGFYLCAWASGNTDTQYFGPGTRLTVL.

For the CDR3, the DNA is TGCGCCAGCAGCGCCCCAGGGGGCAATCAGCCCCAGCATTTT. Its protein product is CASSAPGGNQPQHF. V gene TRBV5-1 combines with J gene TRBJ1-5; D might be TRBD1 (6 bases). The V end was cut by 4 bases, the J end by 2 bases, with 10 bases between. This CDR3 has 14 residues. Germline V CDR1 and CDR2: SGHRS, YFSETQ.

The CDR3 coding sequence is TGTGCCAGCAGCGTAGACCAGGGGGACCAGCCCCAGCATTTT. Translation: CASSVDQGDQPQHF. J is TRBJ1-5 and V is TRBV9, with 7 bases identical to TRBD1. The CDR3 length is 14 residues. After removal of 0 bases from V and 7 bases from J, the junction contained 4 bases not matched to a gene. Germline CDR1 and CDR2: SGDLS and YYNGEE.

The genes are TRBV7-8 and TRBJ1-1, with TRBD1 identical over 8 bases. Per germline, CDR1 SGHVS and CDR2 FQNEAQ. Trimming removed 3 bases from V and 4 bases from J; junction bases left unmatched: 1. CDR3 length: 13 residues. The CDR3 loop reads CASSLDRATEAFF. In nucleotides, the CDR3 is TGTGCCAGCAGCTTGGACAGGGCCACTGAAGCTTTCTTT.

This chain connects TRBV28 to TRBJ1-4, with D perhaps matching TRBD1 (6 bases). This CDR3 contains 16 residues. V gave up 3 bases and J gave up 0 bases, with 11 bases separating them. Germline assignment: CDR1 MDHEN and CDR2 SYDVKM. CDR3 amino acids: CASSFRGPATNEKLFF. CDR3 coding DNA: TGTGCCAGCAGTTTCCGGGGGCCCGCAACTAATGAAAAACTGTTTTTT.

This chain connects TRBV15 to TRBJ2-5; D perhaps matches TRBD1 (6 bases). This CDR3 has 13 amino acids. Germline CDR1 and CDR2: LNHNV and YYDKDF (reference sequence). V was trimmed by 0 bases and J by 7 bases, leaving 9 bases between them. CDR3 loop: CATSREQGWTQYF. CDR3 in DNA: TGTGCCACCAGCAGAGAGCAGGGGTGGACCCAGTACTTC.

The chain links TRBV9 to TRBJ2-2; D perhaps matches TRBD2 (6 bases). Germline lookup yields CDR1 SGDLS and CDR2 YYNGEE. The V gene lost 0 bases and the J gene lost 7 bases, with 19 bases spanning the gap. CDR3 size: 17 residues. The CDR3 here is CASSVEVSGPLGGELFF. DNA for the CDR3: TGTGCCAGCAGCGTAGAAGTTAGCGGACCCCTGGGCGGGGAGCTGTTTTTT.

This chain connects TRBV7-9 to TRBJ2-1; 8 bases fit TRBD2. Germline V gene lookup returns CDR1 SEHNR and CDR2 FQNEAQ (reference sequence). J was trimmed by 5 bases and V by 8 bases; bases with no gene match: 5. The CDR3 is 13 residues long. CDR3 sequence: CASRTSGNNEQFF. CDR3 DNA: TGTGCCAGCCGCACTAGCGGAAACAATGAGCAGTTCTTC.

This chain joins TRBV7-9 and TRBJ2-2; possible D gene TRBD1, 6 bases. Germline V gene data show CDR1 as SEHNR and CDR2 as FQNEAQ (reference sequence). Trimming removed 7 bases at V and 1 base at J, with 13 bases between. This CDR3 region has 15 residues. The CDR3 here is CASTEGTMNTGELFF. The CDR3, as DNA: TGTGCCAGCACCGAAGGGACAATGAACACCGGGGAGCTGTTTTTT.

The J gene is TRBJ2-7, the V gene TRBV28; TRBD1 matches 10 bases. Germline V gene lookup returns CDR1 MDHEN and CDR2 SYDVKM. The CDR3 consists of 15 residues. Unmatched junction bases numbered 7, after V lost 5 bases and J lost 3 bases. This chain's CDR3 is CASSPWTGGVYEQYF. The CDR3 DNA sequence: TGTGCCAGCAGTCCCTGGACAGGGGGGGTCTACGAGCAGTACTTC.

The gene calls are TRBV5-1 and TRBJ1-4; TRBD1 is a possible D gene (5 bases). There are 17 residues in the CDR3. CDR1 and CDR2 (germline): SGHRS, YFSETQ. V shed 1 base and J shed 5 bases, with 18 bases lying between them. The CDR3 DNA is TGCGCCAGCAGCTTGCGGGGCGACACTAACCTGAATGAAAAACTGTTTTTT. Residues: CASSLRGDTNLNEKLFF.

The CDR3 sequence is CATRPDRGPLYEQYF. The CDR3 DNA sequence: TGTGCCACCAGGCCTGACAGGGGACCTCTCTACGAGCAGTACTTC. The chain combines TRBV10-3 with TRBJ2-7, with 8 bases that match TRBD1. The CDR3 loop spans 15 amino acids. V shed 10 bases and J 3 bases; nucleotides not matched to a gene: 14. Germline V gene data show CDR1 as ENHRY and CDR2 as SYGVKD.

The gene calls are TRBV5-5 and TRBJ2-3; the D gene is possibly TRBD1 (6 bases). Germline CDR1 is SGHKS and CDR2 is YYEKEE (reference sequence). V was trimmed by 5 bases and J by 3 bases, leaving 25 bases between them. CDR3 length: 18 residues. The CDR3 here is CASSKKASDRLVTDTQYF. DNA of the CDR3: TGTGCCAGCAGTAAAAAAGCCTCGGACAGACTCGTGACAGATACGCAGTATTTT.

CDR3 sequence reads: CASSSPGPQETQYF. CDR3 DNA sequence: TGTGCCAGCAGCTCACCGGGACCCCAAGAGACCCAGTACTTC. This rearrangement joins TRBV5-4 to TRBJ2-5, with D possibly called TRBD1 or TRBD2 (5 bases each). Germline V lookup: CDR1 SGHNT, CDR2 YYREEE (reference sequence). The V and J ends lost 3 bases and 1 base respectively, with 10 bases between them. This CDR3 is built from 14 residues.

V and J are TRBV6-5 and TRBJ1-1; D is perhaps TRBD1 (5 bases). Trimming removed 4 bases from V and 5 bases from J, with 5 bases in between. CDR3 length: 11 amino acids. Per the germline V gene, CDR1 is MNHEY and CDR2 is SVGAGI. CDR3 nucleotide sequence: TGTGCCAGCAGTTCAGGGACTGAAGCTTTCTTT. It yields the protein CASSSGTEAFF.

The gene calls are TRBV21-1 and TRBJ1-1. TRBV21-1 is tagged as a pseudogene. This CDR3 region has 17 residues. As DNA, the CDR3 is TGTGCCAGCAGCAAAGTTTATTCCTGGGAGCCCTCCACTGAAGCTTTCTTT. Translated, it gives CASSKVYSWEPSTEAFF.

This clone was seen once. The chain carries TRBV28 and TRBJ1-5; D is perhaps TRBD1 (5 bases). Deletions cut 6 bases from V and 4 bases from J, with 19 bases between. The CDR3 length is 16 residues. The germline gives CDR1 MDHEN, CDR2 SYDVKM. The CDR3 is CASSQSANGANQPQHF. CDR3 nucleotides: TGTGCCAGCAGCCAGTCGGCCAATGGGGCTAATCAGCCCCAGCATTTT. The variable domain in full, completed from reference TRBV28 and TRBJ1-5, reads DVKVTQSSRYLVKRTGEKVFLECVQDMDHENMFWYRQDPGLGLRLIYFSYDVKMKEKGDIPEGYSVSREKKERFSLILESASTNQTSMYLCASSQSANGANQPQHFGDGTRLSIL.

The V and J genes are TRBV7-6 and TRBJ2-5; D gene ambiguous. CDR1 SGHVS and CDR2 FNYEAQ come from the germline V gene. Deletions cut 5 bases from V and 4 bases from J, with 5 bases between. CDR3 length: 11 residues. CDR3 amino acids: CASSDGETQYF. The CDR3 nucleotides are TGTGCCAGCAGCGATGGAGAGACCCAGTACTTC.

CDR3 coding DNA: TGCGCCAGCAGCCAAGATCGCGCGGGGTTGGGTGAGCAGTTCTTC. Its protein product is CASSQDRAGLGEQFF. The chain recombines TRBV4-3 with TRBJ2-1, with D maybe TRBD2 (6 bases). Germline V gene sequence: CDR1 LGHNA, CDR2 YSLEER. The CDR3 totals 15 residues. V lost 0 bases to trimming and J lost 9 bases, with 15 bases between them.

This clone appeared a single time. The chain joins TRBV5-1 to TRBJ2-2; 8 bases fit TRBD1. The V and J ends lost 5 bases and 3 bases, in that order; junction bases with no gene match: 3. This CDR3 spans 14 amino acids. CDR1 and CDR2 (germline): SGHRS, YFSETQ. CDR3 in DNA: TGCGCCAGCAGAGCGACAGGGGACACCGGGGAGCTGTTTTTT. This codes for CASRATGDTGELFF.